This T cell receptor beta chain was identified during a study of blood T cell repertoires in COVID-19. Original analysis: Estimates of nucleated cell counts were drawn from the amplification of reference gene primers. TCRdb's table, derived via immunoSEQ multiplex PCR, lists solely in-frame clones and lacks some. That table is the source of V, J and clone size, and D and trimming were worked out from the DNA. The sample includes 70,000 to 75,000 clones, around four fifths seen only once; the top ten take under 2%. The germline CDR1 and CDR2 sequences are LNHDA and SQIVND (reference sequence). Trimming took off 4 bases at V and 7 bases at J, with 10 bases between the two ends. The CDR3 is 13 amino acids.

The receptor comes from a woman between 55 and 75 years old with acute or convalescent COVID-19. The V and J genes are TRBV19 and TRBJ2-2; D not resolved. The sequencing sample was made of peripheral blood. CDR3 DNA sequence: TGTGCCAGTAGTACCCTCTCCCGCGGGGAGCTGTTTTTT. It encodes CASSTLSRGELFF.